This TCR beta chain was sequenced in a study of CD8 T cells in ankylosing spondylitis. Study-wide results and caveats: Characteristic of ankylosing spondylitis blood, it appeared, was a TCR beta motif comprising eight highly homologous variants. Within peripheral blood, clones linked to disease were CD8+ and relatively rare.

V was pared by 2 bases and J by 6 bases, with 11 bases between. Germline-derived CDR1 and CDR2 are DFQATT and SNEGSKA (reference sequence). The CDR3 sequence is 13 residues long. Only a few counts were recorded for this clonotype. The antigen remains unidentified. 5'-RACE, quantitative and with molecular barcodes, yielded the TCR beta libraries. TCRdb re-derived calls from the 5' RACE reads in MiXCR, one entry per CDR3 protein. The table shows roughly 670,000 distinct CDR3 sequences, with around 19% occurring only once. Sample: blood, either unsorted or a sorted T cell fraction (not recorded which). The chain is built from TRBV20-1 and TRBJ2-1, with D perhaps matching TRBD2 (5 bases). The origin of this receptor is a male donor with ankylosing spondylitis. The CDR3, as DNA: TGCAGTGCTAGAAGTCTAGCCAGCAATGAGCAGTTCTTC. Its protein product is CSARSLASNEQFF.